This T cell receptor (beta chain) comes out of a study of blood T cells in healthy people across ages. With 0 bases removed from V and 6 bases from J, the gap between germline ends came to 11 bases. The CDR3 has 14 residues. The germline CDR1 and CDR2 sequences are SGHDN and FVKESK. With a J-beta primer mix and a sample-barcoded 5' primer, a second PCR ran about 7 to 12 cycles. TCRdb re-analysed the 5' RACE reads in MiXCR, keeping a single row per CDR3 protein. The sample consists of 760,000 or so distinct CDR3 sequences, more than 20% of them appearing once. This clonotype was recorded a few times. The data were also submitted as part of a second study, on T cells of mothers and their children. That work contributes: Normalized overlap was always slightly, never significantly, higher in related than unrelated mother-child pairs.

Source material: blood. The sequence was obtained from a boy between 10 and 17 years old in good health. The chain has TRBV14 and TRBJ2-5; D uncertain. The DNA for the CDR3 is TGTGCCAGCAGCCAAGATTTCTTGGGGAAGACCCAGTACTTC. Translating it yields CASSQDFLGKTQYF.